This TCR beta chain was observed in a study of cytomegalovirus exposure and HLA in healthy donors. CDR1 and CDR2 (germline): MNHEY, SMNVEV (reference sequence). The CDR3 has 14 amino acids. The PCR contained 60 Vbeta and 13 Jbeta primers. Only in-frame clones appear in the TCRdb table, and some are missing; sequencing was by immunoSEQ multiplex PCR. The sample consists of about 170,000 clones, roughly 80% of them appearing once. The chain is built from TRBV27 and TRBJ2-5, with no clear D. The better agreement between TRBJ2-7 and the DNA end casts doubt on the J call. The sequenced sample was PBMCs. This TCR came from a female donor in good health and CMV-seronegative. The CDR3 nucleotides read TGTGCCAGCAGTTTGAGGCCGAGCTCCTACGAGCAGTACTTC. Residues: CASSLRPSSYEQYF.